This T cell receptor beta chain stems from a study of shared clonotypes between healthy human individuals. Study context: Each donor had three CD4 naive, three CD4 memory, two CD8 naive and one CD8 memory plate. The study's findings and limits: Despite large depth, sorted-subset datasets appeared incompletely sequenced.

This clone appeared a few times. Its antigen is unknown. Replicate sorted-subset PCRs were loaded with around 200 ng DNA, 25,000 to 30,000 T cell genomes. TCRdb keeps only in-frame clones here, not all; method: immunoSEQ multiplex PCR. Of 980,000 or so clones listed, around three quarters were seen once; the top ten hold approximately 1.5%. V lost 7 bases and J 5 bases, leaving 17 bases between the germline ends. Germline V CDR1 and CDR2: MNHNS, SASEGT. The CDR3 length is 15 residues. The sequenced sample consisted of memory CD4+ T cells sorted from blood. Subset meaning: CD45RA-negative fraction. The rearrangement joins TRBV6-1 to TRBJ1-4, with a possible D match to TRBD1 (5 bases). The origin of this receptor is a man between 18 and 29 years old in good health. The CDR3 spells CASTPRGSHNEKLFF. The CDR3 DNA reads as TGTGCCAGCACCCCCCGGGGGAGCCACAATGAAAAACTGTTTTTT.